This is a list of T cell receptor beta chains from one sample in a study of T cell responses to AZD1222 COVID-19 vaccine. TCRdb's table, derived via immunoSEQ multiplex PCR, lists solely in-frame clones and lacks some. The sample includes 95,000 to 150,000 clones, around 87% of them seen just once. Here the sequenced sample was peripheral blood, taken 28 days after the second AZD1222 dose. The receptor set was obtained from an adult who received the AZD1222 COVID-19 vaccine. Both conserved end residues are part of each CDR3. A D gene is named only where the DNA matches it firmly. Clone size is shown for a subset of rows, as once, few, many or a class of expanded clone.

V gene	J gene	clone size	D gene	CDR3 DNA	CDR3 protein
TRBV25-1	TRBJ2-5	NA	NA	TGTGCCAGCAGTGAATACGGGCCGACAGCCCAAGAGACCCAGTACTTC	CASSEYGPTAQETQYF
TRBV6-5	TRBJ1-1	NA	NA	TGTGCCAGCAGTTCAGTAGGGATGAACACTGAAGCTTTCTTT	CASSSVGMNTEAFF
TRBV29-1	TRBJ1-2	NA	NA	TGCAGCGTTGAAGATGGTAGGGGGTATGGCTACACCTTC	CSVEDGRGYGYTF
TRBV30	TRBJ2-7	NA	NA	TGTGCCTGGAGTGATGGGGCCTCCTACGAGCAGTACTTC	CAWSDGASYEQYF
TRBV7-3	TRBJ2-2	NA	TRBD2	TGTGCCAGCAGCTCCCCCGGACTAGCGGGGTTCGGGGAGCTGTTTTTT	CASSSPGLAGFGELFF
TRBV30	TRBJ1-3	NA	NA	TGTGCCTGGGGCGATTCCATTCGATCTGGAAACACCATATATTTT	CAWGDSIRSGNTIYF
TRBV7-6	TRBJ2-7	NA	NA	TGTGCCAGCAGCTTAGCGCTGAGCAGGAACGGGGCCGAGCAGTACTTC	CASSLALSRNGAEQYF
TRBV4-2	TRBJ2-1	NA	NA	TGTGCCAGCAGCCAAGATCGAGGGGTCTCCTACAATGAGCAGTTCTTC	CASSQDRGVSYNEQFF
TRBV6-5	TRBJ1-1	NA	NA	TGTGCCAGCAGTCAGGGGATTCGGGCTGAAGCTTTCTTT	CASSQGIRAEAFF
TRBV7-9	TRBJ2-2	NA	NA	TGTGCCAGCAGCCTTCACAGGGGAGGTACCGGGGAGCTGTTTTTT	CASSLHRGGTGELFF
TRBV28	TRBJ1-4	NA	TRBD1	TGTGCCAGCAGTTTAGGACAGGATAATGAAAAACTGTTTTTT	CASSLGQDNEKLFF
TRBV6-4	TRBJ2-7	NA	NA	TGTGCCAGCACCGCGAGGGATCGCTCCTACGAGCAGTACTTC	CASTARDRSYEQYF
TRBV12-3/TRBV12-4	TRBJ1-1	NA	NA	TGTGCCAGCCAAGTCGGGGGTTACACTGAAGCTTTCTTT	CASQVGGYTEAFF
TRBV7-2	TRBJ1-1	NA	TRBD1	TGTGCCAGCAGCCAACCCCGGGACAGGGGGCGGTTGAACACTGAAGCTTTCTTT	CASSQPRDRGRLNTEAFF
TRBV6-6	TRBJ2-1	NA	TRBD2	TGTGCCAGCAGTCCCCGTAGCGGGGGGGTGGTCAATGAGCAGTTCTTC	CASSPRSGGVVNEQFF
TRBV9	TRBJ1-6	NA	NA	TGTGCCAGCAGCGTATATCACAGGAATTCACCCCTCCACTTT	CASSVYHRNSPLHF
TRBV7-8	TRBJ2-5	NA	TRBD1	TGTGCCAGCAGCTTAGGACAGGGCGGACGGGAGACCCAGTACTTC	CASSLGQGGRETQYF
TRBV29-1	TRBJ2-1	NA	NA	TGCAGCGTTGCAACAGGGTTCTCTGATGAGCAGTTCTTC	CSVATGFSDEQFF
TRBV29-1	TRBJ2-3	NA	TRBD1	TGCAGCGTTGAGTGGACAGGAGTTCCAGATACGCAGTATTTT	CSVEWTGVPDTQYF
TRBV6-2/TRBV6-3	TRBJ1-5	NA	NA	TGTGCCAGCAGTTGGAGGGATCAGCCCCAGCATTTT	CASSWRDQPQHF
TRBV2	TRBJ2-7	few	NA	TGTGCCAGCAGTGAAGCACCGGGACAAGGTTTGGAGCAGTACTTC	CASSEAPGQGLEQYF
TRBV29-1	TRBJ1-2	once	NA	TGCAGCGTTGGAGGGGTCCTCGGTGGCTACACCTTC	CSVGGVLGGYTF
TRBV19	TRBJ1-5	NA	NA	TGTGCCAGTACCCAGAGTTACAATCAGCCCCAGCATTTT	CASTQSYNQPQHF
TRBV28	TRBJ2-5	NA	NA	TGTGCCAGCAGTTTTTTGGGGGGCCCGAAGGTGGAGACCCAGTACTTC	CASSFLGGPKVETQYF
TRBV25-1	TRBJ1-2	few	NA	TGTGCCAGCAGTGAATGGAGGACGGGGGCCGACTATGGCTACACCTTC	CASSEWRTGADYGYTF
TRBV5-4	TRBJ2-2	once	TRBD2	TGTGCCAGCTCACCCCTAGCGGGGGGTTTCACCGGGGAGCTGTTTTTT	CASSPLAGGFTGELFF
TRBV7-4	TRBJ2-7	NA	NA	TGTGCCAGCAGCTTGCCATCCGACTACGAGCAGTACTTC	CASSLPSDYEQYF
TRBV19	TRBJ2-7	NA	TRBD1	TGTGCCAGTAGTCTGTCCACAGGGGGAACCTACGAGCAGTACTTC	CASSLSTGGTYEQYF
TRBV5-8	TRBJ1-2	NA	NA	TGTGCCAGCGGAAAGGACAGTAATAACTATGGCTACACCTTC	CASGKDSNNYGYTF
TRBV11-1	TRBJ2-1	NA	NA	TGTGCCAGCAGCTTTATCATCCAGGGGCGGAATGAGCAGTTCTTC	CASSFIIQGRNEQFF
TRBV9	TRBJ1-4	NA	TRBD1	TGTGCCAGCAGCGTAGCTCCCAACAGGGGAGCTAATGAAAAACTGTTTTTT	CASSVAPNRGANEKLFF
TRBV3-1/TRBV3-2	TRBJ1-6	NA	NA	TGTGCCAGCAGCCAAGCTGATTCACCCCTCCACTTT	CASSQADSPLHF
TRBV6-6	TRBJ2-7	NA	NA	TGTGCCAGCAGTCTCCGGCCGGACGGCTCCTACGAGCAGTACTTC	CASSLRPDGSYEQYF
TRBV6-5	TRBJ1-6	NA	NA	TGTGCCAGCATCTACAGGGAGGGTGGCTCACCCCTCCACTTT	CASIYREGGSPLHF
TRBV28	TRBJ1-5	NA	NA	TGTGCCAGCAGGGATTGGAACACCCGTAGCAATCAGCCCCAGCATTTT	CASRDWNTRSNQPQHF
TRBV19	TRBJ1-5	few	TRBD1	TGTGCCAGTAGAGATTTCGGGACAGATAGCAATCAGCCCCAGCATTTT	CASRDFGTDSNQPQHF
TRBV5-1	TRBJ2-4	NA	NA	TGCGCCAGCAGCTTGGAGCCAATAGGGGCCAAAAACATTCAGTACTTC	CASSLEPIGAKNIQYF
TRBV5-1	TRBJ2-5	once	NA	TGCGCCAGCAGCTCCGGGTTTGATCAAGAGACCCAGTACTTC	CASSSGFDQETQYF
TRBV4-1	TRBJ1-5	NA	TRBD1	TGCGCCAGCAGCCAGGGGACAGGGAGCAATCAGCCCCAGCATTTT	CASSQGTGSNQPQHF
TRBV5-6	TRBJ2-7	once	TRBD2	TGTGCCAGCAGCCTCGGACTAGCAGGCTCCTACGAGCAGTACTTC	CASSLGLAGSYEQYF
TRBV6-6	TRBJ1-5	NA	NA	TGTGCCAGCACCATTACTGGGGGCAATCAGCCCCAGCATTTT	CASTITGGNQPQHF
TRBV19	TRBJ1-1	NA	NA	TGTGCCAGTACCCGACGCTCCCCATACGGGGGGACGAACACTGAAGCTTTCTTT	CASTRRSPYGGTNTEAFF
TRBV29-1	TRBJ2-2	once	NA	TGCAGCGCGACAAGGATCAGCGGGGAGCTGTTTTTT	CSATRISGELFF
TRBV5-4	TRBJ2-5	NA	NA	TGTGCCAGCAGCTTGGTCGGTAGCGCACAGACCCAGTACTTC	CASSLVGSAQTQYF
TRBV5-4	TRBJ1-3	NA	NA	TGTGCCAGCAGCACGGACAGTCCCGTCTCTGGAAACACCATATATTTT	CASSTDSPVSGNTIYF
TRBV29-1	TRBJ1-5	once	NA	TGCAGCGTATCCGACGGGGATCGTCCCCAGCATTTT	CSVSDGDRPQHF
TRBV29-1	TRBJ1-3	NA	NA	TGCAGCGTTGGAGGGGGAAACACCATATATTTT	CSVGGGNTIYF
TRBV4-2	TRBJ2-5	few	NA	TGTGCCAGCAGCCAATCGAGGGGAGAGACCCAGTACTTC	CASSQSRGETQYF
TRBV28	TRBJ1-2	NA	NA	TGTGCCAGCAGTTCCGGAGGCGATAACTATGGCTACACCTTC	CASSSGGDNYGYTF